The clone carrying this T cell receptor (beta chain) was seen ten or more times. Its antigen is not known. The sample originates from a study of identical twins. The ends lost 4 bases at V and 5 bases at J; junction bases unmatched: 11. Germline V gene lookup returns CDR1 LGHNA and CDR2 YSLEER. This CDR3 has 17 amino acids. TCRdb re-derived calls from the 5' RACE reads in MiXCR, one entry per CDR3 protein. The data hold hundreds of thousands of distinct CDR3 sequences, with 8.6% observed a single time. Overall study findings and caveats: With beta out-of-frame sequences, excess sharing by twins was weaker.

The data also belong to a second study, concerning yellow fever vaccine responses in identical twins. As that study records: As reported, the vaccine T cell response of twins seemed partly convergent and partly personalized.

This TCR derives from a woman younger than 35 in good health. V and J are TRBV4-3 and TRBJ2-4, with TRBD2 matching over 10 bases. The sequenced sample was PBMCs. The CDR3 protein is CASSPDPAGGPENIQYF. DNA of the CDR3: TGCGCCAGCAGCCCGGACCCAGCGGGAGGGCCGGAAAACATTCAGTACTTC.